Listed here are 23 T cell receptor beta chains from one sample, sequenced in a study of PD-L1 blockade in urothelial cancer (dated by TCRdb to the late 2010s). Libraries were constructed by the immunoSEQ multiplex PCR assay. TCRdb holds this immuneACCESS table with in-frame rearrangements only. Some clones are missing; in checked studies, unresolved V genes explain under half, and the rest has no known cause. The sample table contains over 100,000 clones; only one count was recorded for approximately 90% of them. In total, the top ten clones hold around 4% of the sample. The time point label on this specimen signifies: peripheral blood 6 weeks after treatment start. The sequences come from PBMCs, collected around atezolizumab (anti-PD-L1) treatment. The source is a man aged 55 to 70 with urothelial cancer.

The genes are TRBV2 and TRBJ2-3, with TRBD2 identical over 8 bases. CDR1 is SNHLY and CDR2 is FYNNEI in the germline V gene. J lost 5 bases, V lost 9 bases, and 7 bases had no gene match. CDR3 length: 13 amino acids. The CDR3 DNA is TGTGCCAGTGTGGGACTAGGGGGAGATACGCAGTATTTT. Translation gives CASVGLGGDTQYF.

The rearrangement links TRBV19 to TRBJ1-5; D ambiguous. CDR1 is LNHDA, CDR2 SQIVND, per germline (reference sequence). Trimming left V 11 bases short and J 0 bases short, with 11 bases between. CDR3 length: 13 residues. The CDR3 coding sequence is TGTGCCTTACTCACCTTTAGCAATCAGCCCCAGCATTTT. Translating it yields CALLTFSNQPQHF.

The chain is built from TRBV5-1 and TRBJ2-2, with D maybe TRBD2 (7 bases). The CDR3 extends over 17 amino acids. Germline V gene lookup returns CDR1 SGHRS and CDR2 YFSETQ. V dropped 5 bases and J dropped 4 bases, with 21 bases sitting between them. CDR3 in DNA: TGCGCCAGCAGAAGTCGAGGGGGGGGCTTGTCCACCGGGGAGCTGTTTTTT. It yields the protein CASRSRGGGLSTGELFF.

The count of this clone is one. The chain recombines TRBV6-5 with TRBJ2-7, with a tentative D call TRBD2 (5 bases). The V gene lost 3 bases and the J gene lost 3 bases, with 12 bases spanning the gap. This CDR3 comprises 14 residues. Germline V gene data show CDR1 as MNHEY and CDR2 as SVGAGI. CDR3 sequence (DNA): TGTGCCAGCAGTTATTTGAGGGCCAGCTACGAGCAGTACTTC. Translating gives CASSYLRASYEQYF.

The V call is TRBV7-2, the J call TRBJ2-7; D is possibly TRBD1 (6 bases). V lost 3 bases, J lost 6 bases, and 15 bases lay in between. The germline V gene encodes CDR1 SGHTA and CDR2 FQGNSA. This CDR3 comprises 14 residues. CDR3 in amino acids: CASSFSTQGGEQYF. Here the CDR3 DNA reads TGTGCCAGCAGCTTCTCGACACAGGGTGGCGAGCAGTACTTC.

The J gene is TRBJ2-2, the V gene TRBV4-3; no reliable D call. V was clipped by 0 bases and J by 7 bases, with 6 bases between them. CDR1 and CDR2 (germline): LGHNA, YSLEER. This CDR3 contains 13 residues. CDR3 in amino acids: CASSQERDGELFF. The CDR3 coding sequence is TGCGCCAGCAGCCAAGAGAGAGACGGGGAGCTGTTTTTT.

The J gene is TRBJ2-7, the V gene TRBV19; 9 nucleotides align to TRBD1. With 1 base clipped from V and 2 bases from J, the junction kept 3 bases outside the gene matches. This CDR3 spans 15 amino acids. Germline V CDR1 and CDR2: LNHDA, SQIVND (reference sequence). The CDR3 region has the DNA TGTGCCAGTAGTATAGTTACAGGGGGCACCTACGAGCAGTACTTC. Its protein is CASSIVTGGTYEQYF.

The chain uses TRBV5-1 and TRBJ2-7; weak D call: TRBD1 (6 bases). Germline V lookup: CDR1 SGHRS, CDR2 YFSETQ. Deletions cut 5 bases from V and 1 base from J, with 16 bases between. The CDR3 spans 15 residues. CDR3 region: CASRPTGYSSYEQYF. CDR3 DNA sequence: TGCGCCAGCAGACCCACAGGGTATTCGTCCTACGAGCAGTACTTC.

The V call is TRBV7-2, the J call TRBJ2-5, with 8 bases matching TRBD2. In germline, CDR1 is SGHTA, CDR2 FQGNSA. The V gene end was trimmed by 3 bases and the J gene end by 2 bases; junction bases not matched to a gene: 5. This CDR3 region has 15 residues. Here the CDR3 DNA reads TGTGCCAGCAGCTTTCTAGCGGGCTCGCAAGAGACCCAGTACTTC. As protein: CASSFLAGSQETQYF. Together with reference TRBV7-2 and TRBJ2-5, the CDR3 gives the full variable domain: GAGVSQSPSNKVTEKGKDVELRCDPISGHTALYWYRQSLGQGLEFLIYFQGNSAPDKSGLPSDRFSAERTGGSVSTLTIQRTQQEDSAVYLCASSFLAGSQETQYFGPGTRLLVL.

The chain has TRBV7-2 and TRBJ2-1; D unresolved. Germline loops: CDR1 SGHTA, CDR2 FQGNSA. The V and J ends lost 4 bases and 0 bases respectively, with 7 bases between them. CDR3 size: 14 residues. CDR3 residues: CASSYTGSYNEQFF. CDR3 bases: TGTGCCAGCAGCTATACGGGCTCCTACAATGAGCAGTTCTTC.

The gene calls are TRBV2 and TRBJ1-3; D is ambiguous. From germline, CDR1 is SNHLY and CDR2 FYNNEI. The CDR3 is 15 residues long. V shed 4 bases and J shed 0 bases, with 10 bases lying between them. This chain's CDR3 is CASSAQASSGNTIYF. As DNA, the CDR3 is TGTGCCAGCAGTGCCCAGGCGAGCTCTGGAAACACCATATATTTT.

This clone has a handful of counts. This CDR3 is CAWSPLSYGQPQHF. CDR3 in DNA: TGTGCCTGGAGTCCGCTTTCATATGGCCAGCCCCAGCATTTT. The rearrangement joins TRBV30 to TRBJ1-5; D remains ambiguous. The germline V and J ends were trimmed by 2 bases and 7 bases, with 15 bases remaining between them. Germline CDR1 and CDR2: GTSNPN and SVGIG (reference sequence). The CDR3 sequence is 14 residues long. The complete variable domain, with remaining parts taken from reference TRBV30 and TRBJ1-5, reads SQTIHQWPATLVQPVGSPLSLECTVEGTSNPNLYWYRQAAGRGLQLLFYSVGIGQISSEVPQNLSASRPQDRQFILSSKKLLLSDSGFYLCAWSPLSYGQPQHFGDGTRLSIL.

The chain links TRBV2 to TRBJ1-5, with a possible D match to TRBD1 (5 bases). This CDR3 is 13 amino acids long. Trimming removed 2 bases from V and 5 bases from J, with 7 bases in between. Per germline, CDR1 SNHLY and CDR2 FYNNEI. CDR3 region: CASSESRDQPQHF. CDR3 coding DNA: TGTGCCAGCAGTGAAAGCAGGGATCAGCCCCAGCATTTT.

V gene TRBV29-1 combines with J gene TRBJ2-1, with 7 bases matching TRBD1. The germline V gene encodes CDR1 SQVTM and CDR2 ANQGSEA. The CDR3 covers 18 residues. Germline trimming cut 7 bases from V and 0 bases from J; bases unmatched to any gene: 18. The CDR3 DNA follows: TGCAGCGCCTCGACAGGGAAGAGCCCTATTAGCTCCTACAATGAGCAGTTCTTC. Encoded protein: CSASTGKSPISSYNEQFF.

The chain is built from TRBV6-6 and TRBJ1-5, with D tentatively TRBD1 (5 bases). CDR3 length equals 14 residues. Trimming pared 6 bases from V and 6 bases from J, leaving 15 bases between. CDR1 and CDR2 from the germline V gene are MNHNY and SVGAGI (reference sequence). The CDR3 sequence: CASSPRDLVQPQHF. CDR3 DNA: TGTGCCAGCAGCCCCAGGGACTTGGTTCAGCCCCAGCATTTT.

The CDR3 coding sequence is TGCGCCAGCAGCCAAGGGACAGGGGAAGAGACCCAGTACTTC. Encoded protein: CASSQGTGEETQYF. The chain carries TRBV4-3 and TRBJ2-5, with 9 bases that match TRBD1. Per the germline V gene, CDR1 is LGHNA and CDR2 is YSLEER. The CDR3 loop spans 14 amino acids. V lost 1 base, J lost 3 bases, and 0 bases stayed unmatched.

The chain employs TRBV11-2 and TRBJ2-5; D uncertain. The V and J ends lost 1 base and 2 bases respectively, with 5 bases between them. The CDR3 has 13 residues. Looked up from germline, CDR1 is SGHAT and CDR2 is FQNNGV. This CDR3 is CASSLVLQETQYF. The CDR3 bases are TGTGCCAGCAGCTTAGTACTTCAAGAGACCCAGTACTTC.

The chain combines TRBV28 with TRBJ1-4, with 11 bases fitting TRBD1. Per the germline V gene, CDR1 is MDHEN and CDR2 is SYDVKM. V lost 3 bases and J lost 7; bases outside the gene matches: 7. The CDR3 runs to 16 residues. DNA of the CDR3: TGTGCCAGCAGTTTTTGGGACAGGGGGTTCTTTGAAAAACTGTTTTTT. It translates to CASSFWDRGFFEKLFF.

The chain couples TRBV10-3 to TRBJ2-5; 7 nucleotides agree with TRBD2. The CDR3 runs 13 residues. Trimming cost V 10 bases and J 2 bases; bases outside gene matches: 7. Germline CDR1 reads ENHRY; CDR2 reads SYGVKD. CDR3 DNA: TGTGCCACCCGGCCAGCGGGGCAAGAGACCCAGTACTTC. Encoded protein: CATRPAGQETQYF.

This clone has more than one count but fewer than ten. V gene TRBV11-2 combines with J gene TRBJ1-2; 7 bases align to TRBD1. V trimming: 5 bases; J trimming: 14 bases; junction bases outside the gene matches: 23. Germline V CDR1 and CDR2: SGHAT, FQNNGV. CDR3 length: 16 amino acids. CDR3 sequence (DNA): TGTGCCAGCAGCCCGGTAGGGGGGAAGGGGGCCGGAGTTTTAACCTTC. Translation: CASSPVGGKGAGVLTF.

The CDR3: CASSSRDRGTGELFF. The CDR3, as DNA: TGCGCCAGCAGCTCGCGGGACAGGGGAACCGGGGAGCTGTTTTTT. The rearrangement links TRBV5-1 to TRBJ2-2, with 10 nucleotides matching TRBD1. This CDR3 is built from 15 residues. Germline V gene data show CDR1 as SGHRS and CDR2 as YFSETQ. Losses at the gene ends were 3 bases for V and 5 bases for J; bases not matched to a gene: 4.

This chain joins TRBV7-2 and TRBJ2-3, with 12 bases matching TRBD2. The CDR3 consists of 18 residues. Germline V gives CDR1 SGHTA, CDR2 FQGNSA. V lost 5 bases and J lost 1; bases outside the gene matches: 10. This chain's CDR3 is CASSVVLAGGHGTDTQYF. Written as DNA, the CDR3 is TGTGCCAGCAGCGTAGTCCTAGCGGGGGGGCATGGCACAGATACGCAGTATTTT. Combining the CDR3 with reference TRBV7-2 and TRBJ2-3 gives the whole variable domain GAGVSQSPSNKVTEKGKDVELRCDPISGHTALYWYRQSLGQGLEFLIYFQGNSAPDKSGLPSDRFSAERTGGSVSTLTIQRTQQEDSAVYLCASSVVLAGGHGTDTQYFGPGTRLTVL.

The V and J genes are TRBV11-2 and TRBJ2-7; 12 bases match TRBD2. Germline lookup yields CDR1 SGHAT and CDR2 FQNNGV. V dropped 1 base and J dropped 7; count of bases not matched to a gene: 5. The CDR3 sequence is 15 residues long. The CDR3 protein is CASSLGTSGKGEQYF. DNA of the CDR3: TGTGCCAGCAGCTTAGGGACTAGCGGGAAAGGAGAGCAGTACTTC.